The rows below give T cell receptor beta chains drawn from one sample of a study of CD8+ T cells in alopecia areata. Libraries were prepared by immunoSEQ multiplex PCR; TCRdb keeps only in-frame clonotypes and omits some of them. The sample consists of almost 35,000 clones, approximately 58% of them appearing once. The specimen was NKG2D-high CD8+ T cells sorted from blood. These TCRs come from a human donor with alopecia areata. Both conserved end residues are part of each CDR3. Fields, in order: V gene, clone size, D gene, J gene, CDR3 DNA, CDR3 protein. A D gene is named only where the DNA matches it firmly. Part of the rows lack a size; the others show once, few, many or a class for expanded clones.

TRBV7-9,NA,NA,TRBJ1-1,TGTGCCAGCAGCTCGGGTCAACGACTGACTGAAGCTTTCTTT,CASSSGQRLTEAFF
TRBV5-1,NA,NA,TRBJ2-7,TGCGCCAGCAGCTCCGCTGACAGGAGCTCCTACGAGCAGTACTTC,CASSSADRSSYEQYF
TRBV10-2,NA,TRBD1,TRBJ2-7,TGCGCCAGCAGTCCGGACAGGGGGTTTCACGAGCAGTACTTC,CASSPDRGFHEQYF
TRBV11-2,once,NA,TRBJ2-7,TGTGCCAGCAGCTTAACCCGGGGGGCAAGATCCTACGAGCAGTACTTC,CASSLTRGARSYEQYF
TRBV5-1,few,TRBD1,TRBJ2-4,TGCGCCAGCAGCCCCGGACAGGGCAGGGGCAAAAACATTCAGTACTTC,CASSPGQGRGKNIQYF
TRBV7-9,few,NA,TRBJ2-5,TGTGCCAGCAGCTCGCCGGGACCGTCGCAAGAGACCCAGTACTTC,CASSSPGPSQETQYF
TRBV29-1,few,NA,TRBJ2-7,TGCAGCGCTTGGGGCAGGGACGAGCAGTACTTC,CSAWGRDEQYF
TRBV27,NA,NA,TRBJ1-1,TGTGCCAGCAGTTTAGGTACAGCACTGGGGACTGAAGCTTTCTTT,CASSLGTALGTEAFF
TRBV30,NA,NA,TRBJ2-3,TGTGCCTGGAGTCCCGGGAACGGGCGCAGCACAGATACGCAGTATTTT,CAWSPGNGRSTDTQYF
TRBV29-1,NA,TRBD1,TRBJ1-2,TGCAGCGTTGATGAGGGGGCCAATGGCTACACCTTC,CSVDEGANGYTF
TRBV7-9,few,NA,TRBJ2-7,TGTGCCAGCAGCTTACCGTCGCACTACGAGCAGTACTTC,CASSLPSHYEQYF